The rows below give T cell receptor beta chains drawn from one sample of a study of T cell changes during pregnancy in multiple sclerosis. Sequencing was performed with immunoSEQ multiplex PCR; in TCRdb, only in-frame clones are kept and a portion is missing. The data hold approximately 51,000 clones, with approximately 93% observed a single time. The sequences come from peripheral blood, collected in the second trimester of pregnancy. Every receptor here comes from a female donor with multiple sclerosis, enrolled in a pregnancy study. CDR3s include the opening cysteine and the closing phenylalanine or tryptophan. D genes are given only for firm matches. Clone size appears in some rows only: once, few, many, or a class for an expanded clone.

d_gene	v_gene	j_gene	abundance	CDR3aa	CDR3nt
.	TRBV4-3	TRBJ2-2	.	CASSQVRAGELFF	TGCGCCAGCAGCCAAGTACGGGCCGGGGAGCTGTTTTTT
TRBD2	TRBV7-3	TRBJ2-3	.	CASSFFSGSSDTQYF	TGTGCCAGCAGCTTTTTTAGCGGGAGTTCGGATACGCAGTATTTT
.	TRBV6-4	TRBJ2-3	medium-sized	CASSENTGTDTQYF	TGTGCCAGCAGTGAGAATACAGGGACAGATACGCAGTATTTT
TRBD1	TRBV7-3	TRBJ1-1	.	CASSLDRVTEAFF	TGTGCCAGCAGCTTGGACAGGGTTACTGAAGCTTTCTTT
.	TRBV19	TRBJ2-7	.	CASSRDFLYEQYF	TGTGCCAGTAGCCGGGACTTCCTTTACGAGCAGTACTTC
TRBD2	TRBV6-4	TRBJ2-2	few	CASREGSDTGELFF	TGTGCCAGCCGGGAGGGGAGCGACACCGGGGAGCTGTTTTTT
TRBD1	TRBV28	TRBJ1-5	.	CASSWDRAADQPQHF	TGTGCCAGCAGTTGGGACAGGGCGGCCGATCAGCCCCAGCATTTT
TRBD2	TRBV10-2	TRBJ2-1	.	CASSDPGLAGNEQFF	TGCGCCAGCAGTGACCCGGGACTAGCGGGAAATGAGCAGTTCTTC
TRBD1	TRBV6-6	TRBJ2-2	.	CASSPPGQGHTGELFF	TGTGCCAGCAGTCCTCCGGGACAGGGACACACCGGGGAGCTGTTTTTT
TRBD2	TRBV10-3	TRBJ2-3	.	CAIRAGTSGRADTQYF	TGTGCCATCAGGGCCGGGACTAGCGGGAGGGCAGATACGCAGTATTTT
.	TRBV7-9	TRBJ1-3	.	CASSIERWGPSGNTIYF	TGTGCCAGCAGCATAGAAAGATGGGGGCCCTCTGGAAACACCATATATTTT
.	TRBV27	TRBJ1-2	.	CATRKDNLNYGYTF	TGTGCCACCCGGAAGGACAACCTAAACTATGGCTACACCTTC
TRBD2	TRBV27	TRBJ2-3	.	CASTRGSGIDTQYF	TGTGCCAGCACCCGGGGTAGCGGGATTGATACGCAGTATTTT
TRBD2	TRBV9	TRBJ2-1	.	CASSVDPGTRLNEQFF	TGTGCCAGCAGCGTAGACCCCGGGACTAGGCTCAATGAGCAGTTCTTC
TRBD1	TRBV5-1	TRBJ2-7	.	CASSARQGASYEQYF	TGCGCCAGCAGCGCACGACAGGGGGCTTCCTACGAGCAGTACTTC
TRBD1	TRBV11-1	TRBJ2-7	.	CASSRDRVYEQYF	TGTGCCAGCAGCCGGGACAGGGTATACGAGCAGTACTTC
.	TRBV5-4	TRBJ2-1	.	CASSWGVRVGGNEQFF	TGTGCCAGCAGCTGGGGGGTACGGGTCGGTGGCAATGAGCAGTTCTTC
.	TRBV7-7	TRBJ2-1	.	CASSPRGSTGNEQFF	TGTGCTAGCAGCCCTCGGGGTAGCACCGGCAATGAGCAGTTCTTC
TRBD2	TRBV5-4	TRBJ2-3	.	CASSPPGLADTDTQYF	TGTGCCAGCAGCCCTCCGGGACTAGCGGACACAGATACGCAGTATTTT
.	TRBV7-2	TRBJ1-2	.	CASSPDGGSNYGYTF	TGTGCCAGCAGCCCGGACGGAGGGTCTAACTATGGCTACACCTTC
.	TRBV19	TRBJ1-2	.	CASRQGRFGGYTF	TGTGCCAGTAGGCAGGGGAGATTCGGGGGCTACACCTTC
TRBD1	TRBV6-6	TRBJ2-5	.	CASSYDRGGSGTQYF	TGTGCCAGCAGTTATGACAGGGGGGGGTCTGGGACCCAGTACTTC
.	TRBV4-3	TRBJ1-2	.	CASSQDPGSHGYTF	TGCGCCAGCAGCCAAGACCCAGGGTCACATGGCTACACCTTC
TRBD2	TRBV11-3	TRBJ2-7	.	CASSFQILAGENYEQYF	TGTGCCAGCAGCTTCCAAATACTAGCGGGGGAAAACTACGAGCAGTACTTC
.	TRBV6-1	TRBJ1-1	.	CASSDLLMAEAFF	TGTGCCAGCAGTGATTTGCTAATGGCTGAAGCTTTCTTT
TRBD1	TRBV27	TRBJ2-2	once	CASGSGGATGITGELFF	TGTGCCAGCGGATCAGGGGGCGCGACGGGTATCACCGGGGAGCTGTTTTTT
TRBD1	TRBV19	TRBJ2-5	.	CASSMGQGYETQYF	TGTGCCAGTAGTATGGGACAGGGGTACGAGACCCAGTACTTC
.	TRBV6-1	TRBJ2-5	.	CASSVQGGGQETQYF	TGTGCCAGCAGCGTACAGGGTGGAGGCCAAGAGACCCAGTACTTC
.	TRBV7-9	TRBJ2-7	once	CASSLAGSSYEQYF	TGTGCCAGCAGCTTGGCGGGGAGCTCCTACGAGCAGTACTTC
.	TRBV29-1	TRBJ2-7	.	CTPGRLADYEQYF	TGCACCCCGGGGAGGCTAGCAGACTACGAGCAGTACTTC
TRBD2	TRBV27	TRBJ2-1	once	CASMAGVLYNEQFF	TGTGCCAGCATGGCGGGAGTCTTATACAATGAGCAGTTCTTC
.	TRBV4-3	TRBJ2-7	.	CASSQDSTYEQYF	TGCGCCAGCAGCCAAGACTCTACCTACGAGCAGTACTTC
.	TRBV15	TRBJ1-5	.	CATSSPVQDRQHF	TGTGCCACCAGCTCCCCCGTCCAAGACAGGCAGCATTTT
TRBD2	TRBV14	TRBJ2-1	.	CASSQLLAGGKTYNEQFF	TGTGCCAGCAGCCAACTTCTAGCGGGAGGGAAAACCTACAATGAGCAGTTCTTC
TRBD2	TRBV29-1	TRBJ2-5	once	CSVVWREPIETQYF	TGCAGCGTTGTATGGCGGGAGCCTATCGAGACCCAGTACTTC
.	TRBV9	TRBJ1-4	.	CASSGGHPNEKLFF	TGTGCCAGCAGCGGGGGACACCCAAATGAAAAACTGTTTTTT
TRBD2	TRBV5-1	TRBJ2-1	.	CASSLASSGRPDEQFF	TGCGCCAGCAGCTTGGCCTCTAGCGGGAGACCGGATGAGCAGTTCTTC
TRBD2	TRBV7-9	TRBJ2-1	.	CASSLVASGSATVNEQFF	TGTGCCAGCAGCTTAGTTGCTAGCGGGAGTGCTACGGTAAATGAGCAGTTCTTC
.	TRBV4-3	TRBJ1-6	.	CASSQDLTDQFTLHF	TGCGCCAGCAGCCAAGATTTAACAGACCAATTCACCCTCCACTTT
TRBD2	TRBV19	TRBJ2-1	once	CASSSPFPLAASYNEQFF	TGTGCCAGTAGTAGCCCTTTTCCACTAGCGGCCTCCTACAATGAGCAGTTCTTC
TRBD1	TRBV11-2	TRBJ2-5	.	CASSLEYGDRETQYF	TGTGCCAGCAGCTTAGAGTACGGGGACAGGGAGACCCAGTACTTC
.	TRBV19	TRBJ2-1	.	CASSFFLQGQVRAVEQFF	TGTGCCAGTAGTTTTTTCCTTCAGGGTCAGGTGAGAGCCGTTGAGCAGTTCTTC
TRBD1	TRBV5-4	TRBJ2-7	.	CASSSPNTGTGLHEQYF	TGTGCCAGCAGCTCCCCGAACACCGGGACAGGGCTTCACGAGCAGTACTTC
TRBD2	TRBV4-3	TRBJ2-1	.	CASSQEFRTSGNEQFF	TGCGCCAGCAGCCAAGAATTTCGGACTAGCGGTAATGAGCAGTTCTTC
.	TRBV12-2	TRBJ1-2	once	CASRLGLVRDKIRPTF	TGTGCAAGTCGCTTGGGCTTAGTTAGGGACAAAATCCGTCCCACCTTC
TRBD2	TRBV6-5	TRBJ2-3	.	CASSSLAGGLDTQYF	TGTGCCAGCAGTTCACTAGCGGGGGGTTTGGATACGCAGTATTTT
TRBD2	TRBV27	TRBJ2-1	.	CASSTLTVAGEGEQFF	TGTGCCAGCAGTACCCTGACCGTAGCGGGAGAAGGTGAGCAGTTCTTC
.	TRBV21-1	TRBJ2-7	.	CASRIAGTGNLEQYF	TGTGCCAGCAGAATCGCGGGGACTGGGAACCTCGAGCAGTACTTC
.	TRBV10-3	TRBJ2-1	medium-sized	CAISEADQSYNEQFF	TGTGCCATCAGTGAAGCGGACCAATCCTACAATGAGCAGTTCTTC
.	TRBV7-9	TRBJ2-4	once	CASSLNRPGENIQYF	TGTGCCAGCAGCTTAAATCGTCCAGGGGAAAACATTCAGTACTTC
.	TRBV5-6	TRBJ2-7	.	CASSSRGGVAAEQYF	TGTGCCAGCAGCTCGCGCGGAGGCGTAGCCGCCGAGCAGTACTTC
.	TRBV18	TRBJ2-5	.	CASSPLPDYQETQYF	TGTGCCAGCTCACCACTCCCAGACTACCAAGAGACCCAGTACTTC
TRBD1	TRBV9	TRBJ1-2	.	CASSVWDRPYGYTF	TGTGCCAGCAGCGTTTGGGACAGGCCCTATGGCTACACCTTC